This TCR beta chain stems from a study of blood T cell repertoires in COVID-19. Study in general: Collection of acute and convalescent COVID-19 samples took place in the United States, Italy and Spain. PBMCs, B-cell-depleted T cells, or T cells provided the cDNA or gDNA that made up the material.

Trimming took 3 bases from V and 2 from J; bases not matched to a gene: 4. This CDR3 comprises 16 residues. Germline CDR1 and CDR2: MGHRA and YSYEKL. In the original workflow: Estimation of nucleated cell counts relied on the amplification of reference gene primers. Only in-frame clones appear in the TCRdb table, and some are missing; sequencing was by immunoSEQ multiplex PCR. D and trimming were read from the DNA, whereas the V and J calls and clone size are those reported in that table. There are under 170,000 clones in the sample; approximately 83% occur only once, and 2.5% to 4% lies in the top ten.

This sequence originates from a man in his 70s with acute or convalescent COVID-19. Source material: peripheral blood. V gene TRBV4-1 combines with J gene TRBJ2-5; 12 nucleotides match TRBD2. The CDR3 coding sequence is TGCGCCAGCAGCCACGGGACTAGCGGGTTTCAAGAGACCCAGTACTTC. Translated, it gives CASSHGTSGFQETQYF.